Detailed here is one T cell receptor beta chain. The antigen is undetermined. The data are from a study of cytomegalovirus exposure and HLA in healthy donors. Study-wide results and caveats: Associated with HLA alleles at 0.05 false discovery rate in a later analysis were 16,951 TCR beta sequences. Altogether, about 160 TCR beta chains were recorded as cytomegalovirus-associated.

PCR employed 60 Vbeta and 13 Jbeta primers. TCRdb's copy holds only in-frame clones and misses some; the assay was immunoSEQ multiplex PCR. The sample lists approximately 260,000 clones, 80% to 90% occurring once. The CDR3 has 12 amino acids. J was trimmed by 8 bases and V by 8 bases; bases with no gene match: 6. Germline lookup yields CDR1 MDHEN and CDR2 SYDVKM. The chain carries TRBV28 and TRBJ2-1; 7 bases match TRBD2. The receptor comes from a woman aged 40 to 55 in good health and CMV-seropositive. Sequenced material: PBMCs. CDR3 nucleotide sequence: TGTGCCAGCGGGAGGGCCTCGGATGAGCAGTTCTTC. Translated, it gives CASGRASDEQFF.